The next 13 T cell receptor beta chains were all read from a single sample in a study of sequential checkpoint blockade in melanoma. Only in-frame clones appear in the TCRdb table, and some are missing; sequencing was by immunoSEQ multiplex PCR. This table has fewer than 6,500 clones, around 57% appearing once. Treatment in this sample: randomized to nivolumab then ipilimumab (arm A) or the reverse (arm B). The material was CD8+ T cells sorted from blood (inferred from file names), obtained from a patient given nivolumab and ipilimumab in sequence. These TCRs come from a human donor with melanoma.

This chain links TRBV19 with TRBJ1-6; D ambiguous. There are 15 residues in the CDR3. Germline loops: CDR1 LNHDA, CDR2 SQIVND (reference sequence). Trimming removed 5 bases at V and 0 bases at J, with 8 bases between. The CDR3 loop reads CASSSGSSYNSPLHF. The DNA of the CDR3 is TGTGCCAGTAGTTCGGGGAGCTCCTATAATTCACCCCTCCACTTT.

The table lists this clone with a few counts. The rearrangement uses TRBV29-1 and TRBJ1-2, with 7 bases matching TRBD1. V lost 7 bases to trimming and J lost 5 bases; unmatched junction nucleotides: 4. This CDR3 region has 11 residues. Looked up from germline, CDR1 is SQVTM and CDR2 is ANQGSEA. The CDR3 loop reads CSARTGYGYTF. The CDR3 DNA is TGCAGCGCCCGGACAGGATATGGCTACACCTTC.

The V and J genes are TRBV19 and TRBJ2-7, with D perhaps TRBD2 (5 bases). The V and J ends lost 1 base and 10 bases respectively, with 14 bases between them. CDR3 length equals 13 residues. Germline CDR1 LNHDA, CDR2 SQIVND (reference sequence). The CDR3 region is CASSIAPDSEQYF. The CDR3 DNA reads TGTGCCAGTAGTATAGCCCCGGACTCGGAACAGTACTTC.

The V and J genes are TRBV7-8 and TRBJ2-7; the D gene is possibly TRBD2 (5 bases). The CDR3 length is 13 residues. The ends were cut back, 2 bases at V and 4 bases at J, with 9 bases in the middle. Germline lookup yields CDR1 SGHVS and CDR2 FQNEAQ. CDR3 sequence reads: CASSLNRGYEQYF. DNA for the CDR3: TGTGCCAGCAGCTTAAATCGGGGTTACGAGCAGTACTTC.

The V and J genes are TRBV30 and TRBJ1-2; D is ambiguous. CDR1 is GTSNPN, CDR2 SVGIG, per germline (reference sequence). V dropped 4 bases and J dropped 3 bases, with 3 bases sitting between them. The CDR3 has 10 residues. The DNA for the CDR3 is TGTGCCTGGACGGACTATGGCTACACCTTC. Residues: CAWTDYGYTF.

V and J are TRBV5-1 and TRBJ2-7, with 8 bases identical to TRBD1. The CDR3 runs 15 residues. The V gene end was trimmed by 4 bases and the J gene end by 3 bases; junction bases not matched to a gene: 9. CDR1 and CDR2 from the germline V gene are SGHRS and YFSETQ. The CDR3, as DNA: TGCGCCAGCAGCATTACCGGGACAGGAGGCTACGAGCAGTACTTC. Encoded protein: CASSITGTGGYEQYF. The complete variable domain, with remaining parts taken from reference TRBV5-1 and TRBJ2-7, reads KAGVTQTPRYLIKTRGQQVTLSCSPISGHRSVSWYQQTPGQGLQFLFEYFSETQRNKGNFPGRFSGRQFSNSRSEMNVSTLELGDSALYLCASSITGTGGYEQYFGPGTRLTVT.

There are a few counts of this clone. The V call is TRBV5-6, the J call TRBJ2-1; 8 positions match TRBD1. From germline, CDR1 is SGHDT and CDR2 YYEEEE. V lost 4 bases, J lost 7 bases, and 4 bases stayed unmatched. This CDR3 region has 13 residues. DNA of the CDR3: TGTGCCAGCAGCCTGGACAGGGTGAATGAGCAGTTCTTC. Amino acids: CASSLDRVNEQFF.

The V and J genes are TRBV7-9 and TRBJ2-1; a possible D gene is TRBD2 (6 bases). Germline V CDR1 and CDR2: SEHNR, FQNEAQ (reference sequence). This CDR3 comprises 15 residues. Trimming took 3 bases from V and 2 from J, leaving 11 bases between them. CDR3 nucleotides: TGTGCCAGCAGCTTCGGGGGTCCAGCCTACAATGAGCAGTTCTTC. It encodes CASSFGGPAYNEQFF.

This clone has a handful of counts. The chain has TRBV14 and TRBJ2-5, with 7 bases that match TRBD1. This CDR3 is 14 amino acids long. V trimming: 5 bases; J trimming: 7 bases; junction bases outside the gene matches: 10. CDR1 and CDR2 (germline): SGHDN, FVKESK. As DNA, the CDR3 is TGTGCCAGCAGCGTTGGGACAGTCCAGGGGACCCAGTACTTC. Translation gives CASSVGTVQGTQYF.

J is TRBJ2-3 and V is TRBV5-8; 9 bases are a match to TRBD2. Germline values: CDR1 SGHTS, CDR2 YDEGEE. The CDR3 is 15 residues long. V lost 3 bases, J lost 0 bases, and 2 bases stayed unmatched. The CDR3: CASSSSGGSTDTQYF. Written as DNA, the CDR3 is TGTGCCAGCAGCTCGAGCGGGGGGAGCACAGATACGCAGTATTTT. The full variable domain, its missing parts supplied by reference TRBV5-8 and TRBJ2-3, is EAGVTQSPTHLIKTRGQQATLRCSPISGHTSVYWYQQALGLGLQFLLWYDEGEERNRGNFPPRFSGRQFPNYSSELNVNALELEDSALYLCASSSSGGSTDTQYFGPGTRLTVL.

This chain links TRBV7-9 with TRBJ2-7, with 9 bases lining up with TRBD2. This CDR3 region has 19 residues. Germline loops: CDR1 SEHNR, CDR2 FQNEAQ (reference sequence). With V trimmed by 1 base and J by 4 bases, 17 bases remained unmatched. The CDR3 region is CASSLGVWSRSGSSYEQYF. The CDR3 bases are TGTGCCAGCAGCTTAGGGGTCTGGAGTCGTAGCGGGAGTTCTTACGAGCAGTACTTC.

This clone came up once. The CDR3 sequence is CASNDRSSGLSYNEQFF. In nucleotides, the CDR3 is TGTGCCAGCAACGACAGATCTAGCGGCCTCTCCTACAATGAGCAGTTCTTC. V is TRBV13 and J is TRBJ2-1, with TRBD2 matching 7 bases. The ends lost 7 bases at V and 0 bases at J; junction bases unmatched: 12. This CDR3 has 17 amino acids. Germline V gene data show CDR1 as PRHDT and CDR2 as FYEKMQ (reference sequence).

This sequence joins TRBV28 and TRBJ2-3, with D unclear. The CDR3 totals 14 residues. Between the trimmed V and J ends, which lost 2 bases and 1 base, there was a span of 7 bases. Germline V CDR1 and CDR2: MDHEN, SYDVKM. CDR3 sequence reads: CASSLVSGTDTQYF. Here the CDR3 DNA reads TGTGCCAGCAGTTTAGTCAGCGGCACAGATACGCAGTATTTT.